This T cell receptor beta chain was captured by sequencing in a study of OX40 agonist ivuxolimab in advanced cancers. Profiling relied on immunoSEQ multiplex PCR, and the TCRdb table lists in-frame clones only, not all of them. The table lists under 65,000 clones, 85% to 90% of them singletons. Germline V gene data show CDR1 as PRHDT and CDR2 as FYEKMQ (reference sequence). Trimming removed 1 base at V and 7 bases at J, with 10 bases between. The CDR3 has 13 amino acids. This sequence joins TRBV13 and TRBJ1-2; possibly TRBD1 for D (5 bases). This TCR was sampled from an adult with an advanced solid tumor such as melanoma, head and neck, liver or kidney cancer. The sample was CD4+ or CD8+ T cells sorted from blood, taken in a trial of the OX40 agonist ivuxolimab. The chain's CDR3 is CASSLAREAGYTF. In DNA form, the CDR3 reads TGTGCCAGCAGCTTAGCCAGGGAGGCTGGCTACACCTTC. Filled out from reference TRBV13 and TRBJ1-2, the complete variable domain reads AAGVIQSPRHLIKEKRETATLKCYPIPRHDTVYWYQQGPGQDPQFLISFYEKMQSDKGSIPDRFSAQQFSDYHSELNMSSLELGDSALYFCASSLAREAGYTFGSGTRLTVV.